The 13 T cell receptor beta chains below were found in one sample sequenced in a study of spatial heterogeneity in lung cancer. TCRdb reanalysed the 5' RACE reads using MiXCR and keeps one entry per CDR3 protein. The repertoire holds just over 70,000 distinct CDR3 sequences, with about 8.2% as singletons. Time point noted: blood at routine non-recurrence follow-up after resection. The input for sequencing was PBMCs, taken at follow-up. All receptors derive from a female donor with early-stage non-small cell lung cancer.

Here the CDR3 reads CASSQDLGRRLEKLFF. The CDR3 DNA follows: TGTGCCAGCAGCCAAGATCTCGGCAGGAGGCTCGAAAAACTGTTTTTT. This rearrangement joins TRBV3-1 to TRBJ1-4, with D unresolved. The CDR3 runs to 16 residues. The V and J ends lost 0 bases and 8 bases respectively, with 16 bases between them. Germline loops: CDR1 LGHDT, CDR2 YNNKEL (reference sequence).

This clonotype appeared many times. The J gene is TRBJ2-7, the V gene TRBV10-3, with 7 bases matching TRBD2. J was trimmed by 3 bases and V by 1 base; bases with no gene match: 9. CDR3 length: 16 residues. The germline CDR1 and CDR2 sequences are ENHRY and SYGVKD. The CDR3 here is CAISEFLASGLYEQYF. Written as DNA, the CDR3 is TGTGCCATCAGTGAGTTCTTGGCTAGCGGACTCTACGAGCAGTACTTC.

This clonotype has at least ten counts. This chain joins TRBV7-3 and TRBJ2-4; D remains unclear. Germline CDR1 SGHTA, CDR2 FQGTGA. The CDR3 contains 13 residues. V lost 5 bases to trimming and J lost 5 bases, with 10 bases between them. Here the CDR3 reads CASSISSQNIQYF. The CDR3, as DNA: TGTGCCAGCAGCATCTCCTCTCAAAACATTCAGTACTTC. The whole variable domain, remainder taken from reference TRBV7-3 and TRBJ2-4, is GAGVSQTPSNKVTEKGKYVELRCDPISGHTALYWYRQSLGQGPEFLIYFQGTGAADDSGLPNDRFFAVRPEGSVSTLKIQRTERGDSAVYLCASSISSQNIQYFGAGTRLSVL.

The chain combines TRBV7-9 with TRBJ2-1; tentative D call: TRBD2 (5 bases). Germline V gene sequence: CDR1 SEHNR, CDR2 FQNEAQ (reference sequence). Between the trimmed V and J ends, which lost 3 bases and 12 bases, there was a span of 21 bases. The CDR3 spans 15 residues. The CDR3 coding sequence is TGTGCCAGCAGCTTCAAACCGCCGGGATCTGAAAGGCAGTTCTTC. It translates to CASSFKPPGSERQFF.

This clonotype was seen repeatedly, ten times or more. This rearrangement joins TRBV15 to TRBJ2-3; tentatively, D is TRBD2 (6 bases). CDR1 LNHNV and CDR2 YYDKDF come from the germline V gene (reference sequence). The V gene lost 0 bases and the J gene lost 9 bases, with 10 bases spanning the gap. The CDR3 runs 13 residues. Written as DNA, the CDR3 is TGTGCCACCAGCAGAGACCCTAGCGTAACGCAGTATTTT. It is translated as CATSRDPSVTQYF.

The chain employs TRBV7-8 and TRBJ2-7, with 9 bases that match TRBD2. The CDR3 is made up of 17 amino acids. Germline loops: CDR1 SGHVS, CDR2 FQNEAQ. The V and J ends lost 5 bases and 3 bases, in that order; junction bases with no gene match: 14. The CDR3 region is CASSGTPLGLASYEQYF. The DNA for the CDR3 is TGTGCCAGCAGCGGGACCCCGTTAGGACTAGCGAGCTACGAGCAGTACTTC.

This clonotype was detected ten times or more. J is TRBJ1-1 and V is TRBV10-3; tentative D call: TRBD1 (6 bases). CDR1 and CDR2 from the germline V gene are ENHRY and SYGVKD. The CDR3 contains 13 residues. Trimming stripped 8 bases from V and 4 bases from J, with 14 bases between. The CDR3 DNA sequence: TGTGCCATCGGACAGCCGAACCCCACTGAAGCTTTCTTT. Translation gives CAIGQPNPTEAFF.

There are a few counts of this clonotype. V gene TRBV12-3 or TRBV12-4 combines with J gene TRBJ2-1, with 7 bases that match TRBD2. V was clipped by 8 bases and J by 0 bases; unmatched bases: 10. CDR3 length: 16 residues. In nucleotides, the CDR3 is TGTGCCAGCGGCATCGCTAGCGGCAGCTCCTACAATGAGCAGTTCTTC. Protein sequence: CASGIASGSSYNEQFF.

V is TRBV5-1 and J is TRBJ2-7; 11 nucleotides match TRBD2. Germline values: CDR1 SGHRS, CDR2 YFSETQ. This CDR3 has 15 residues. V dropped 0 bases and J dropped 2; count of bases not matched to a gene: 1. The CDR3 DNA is TGCGCCAGCAGCTTGGATAGCGGGAGGGCCTACGAGCAGTACTTC. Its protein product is CASSLDSGRAYEQYF.

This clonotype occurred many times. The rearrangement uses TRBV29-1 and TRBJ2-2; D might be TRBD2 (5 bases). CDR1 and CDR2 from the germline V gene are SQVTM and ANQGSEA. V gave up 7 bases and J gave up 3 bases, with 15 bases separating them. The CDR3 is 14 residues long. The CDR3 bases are TGCAGCGCTCGCCGGGGTCTGGACACCGGGGAGCTGTTTTTT. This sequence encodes CSARRGLDTGELFF.

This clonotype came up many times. CDR3 sequence reads: CASSDFGGEGQPQHF. CDR3 coding DNA: TGTGCCAGCAGTGATTTTGGAGGGGAGGGTCAGCCCCAGCATTTT. The chain uses TRBV25-1 and TRBJ1-5; tentative D call: TRBD1 (5 bases). The V gene lost 3 bases and the J gene lost 6 bases, with 15 bases spanning the gap. Germline lookup yields CDR1 MGHDK and CDR2 SYGVNS. The CDR3 has 15 residues.

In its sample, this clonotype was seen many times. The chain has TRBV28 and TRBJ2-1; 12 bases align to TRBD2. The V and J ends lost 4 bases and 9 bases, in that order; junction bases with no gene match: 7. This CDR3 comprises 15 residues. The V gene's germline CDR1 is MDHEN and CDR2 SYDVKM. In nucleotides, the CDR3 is TGTGCCAGCAGTTCCTCTAGCGGGAGGGAAGGTGAGCAGTTCTTC. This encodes CASSSSSGREGEQFF.

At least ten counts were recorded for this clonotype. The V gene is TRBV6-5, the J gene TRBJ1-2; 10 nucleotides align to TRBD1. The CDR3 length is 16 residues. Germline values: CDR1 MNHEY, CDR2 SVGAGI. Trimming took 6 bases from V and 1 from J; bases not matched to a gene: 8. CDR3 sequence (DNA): TGTGCCAGCAGGGTCTCCGGGACAGGGGATAACTATGGCTACACCTTC. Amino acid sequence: CASRVSGTGDNYGYTF.